This T cell receptor beta chain was captured in a study of T cell repertoires in cytomegalovirus infection (dated by TCRdb to the late 2010s). With respect to the entire study: Peptide stimulations targeted recently identified HLA-C-restricted CMV epitopes, whose presentation resists viral immunomodulation, together with well-studied HLA-B-restricted epitopes. The HLA type of each donor mattered for the analysis, because public TCR beta signatures pointed to carriage of CMV infection along with the matching HLA type. The paper's findings and limits, for the study overall: Carriers of CMV infection plus the relevant HLA type were discriminated by the cumulative frequency of public TCR beta family members in the study cohort and in an independent approximately 360-donor cohort. The ex vivo response was dominated by HLA-C-restricted CMV-specific TCR beta clonotypes, and the single most frequent clonotype in two of eight donors was supplied by these HLA-C-restricted clonotypes.

The listed sequencing device is Illumina HiSeq 1500. TCRdb ran its own pipeline on the public reads, namely fastp trimming at Q25 and MiXCR clone calling, and kept in-frame beta chains. Here each entry gathers all rows of one CDR3 protein and keeps the most common genes and DNA. The sample yields around 900,000 distinct CDR3 sequences; approximately 32% were counted once. The ten top clones hold 13% of the sample. The treatment or condition tag for this specimen amounts to: in vitro stimulation with specific CMV peptide epitopes to enrich CMV-specific T cells. This clonotype was picked up a small number of times. It lacks a known antigen. Nothing much larger sits one base from this clone, and base qualities are not available. Counted from cysteine to phenylalanine, this CDR3 has 13 amino acids. Only CDR3 DNA remains: 39 bases, in frame from the first base. Trimming at the junction amounts to 8 bases on V and 2 bases on J, and the germline ends lie 11 bases apart. Per the germline V gene, ENHRY is the CDR1 and SYGVKD is the CDR2.

The TCR comes from a human donor in good health (CMV status not recorded). Some clones in this sample may be carry-over from other donors' samples. The sequencing here drew on cultured CD8+ T cells from PBMCs, taken from culture after CMV antigen stimulation. The chain couples TRBV10-3 to TRBJ2-3, with the D gene possibly TRBD1 or TRBD2, each one fitting 5 bases. The CDR3 corresponds to CAIGGNHTDTQYF. The DNA is TGTGCCATCGGGGGAAACCACACAGATACGCAGTATTTT.